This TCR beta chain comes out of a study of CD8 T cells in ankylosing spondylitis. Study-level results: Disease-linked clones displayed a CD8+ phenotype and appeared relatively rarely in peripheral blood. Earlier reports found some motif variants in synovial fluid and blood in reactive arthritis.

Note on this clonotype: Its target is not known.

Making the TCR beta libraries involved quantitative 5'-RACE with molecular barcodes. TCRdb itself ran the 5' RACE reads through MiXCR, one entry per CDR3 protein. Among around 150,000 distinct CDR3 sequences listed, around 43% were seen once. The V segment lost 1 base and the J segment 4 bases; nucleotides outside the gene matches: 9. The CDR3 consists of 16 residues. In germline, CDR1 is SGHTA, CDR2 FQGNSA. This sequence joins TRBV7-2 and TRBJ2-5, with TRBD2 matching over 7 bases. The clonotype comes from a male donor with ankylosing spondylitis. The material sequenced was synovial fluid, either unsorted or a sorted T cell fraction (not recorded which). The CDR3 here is CASSLVRGRAGETQYF. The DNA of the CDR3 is TGTGCCAGCAGCTTAGTTCGGGGGAGGGCCGGAGAGACCCAGTACTTC.